This T cell receptor beta chain was captured by sequencing in a study of STAT5B mutations in CD4+ large granular lymphocyte leukemia. Study-wide results and limits: About 24% of private leukemic clonotypes occurred rarely in other patients' non-leukemic repertoires.

The CDR3 runs 15 residues. Germline CDR1 is SGHAT and CDR2 is FQNNGV. J was trimmed by 1 base and V by 4 bases; bases with no gene match: 6. About this clone: Its antigen remains unknown.

The repertoire was sequenced with immunoSEQ multiplex PCR; TCRdb's copy has only in-frame clones and lacks some. The data show roughly 30,000 clones, with about 76% seen just once and about 2% held by the top ten. This TCR derives from a human donor in good health. This sequence joins TRBV11-2 and TRBJ1-1, with TRBD1 matching 7 bases. The specimen was CD4+ T cells from blood buffy coats. The CDR3 coding sequence is TGTGCCAGCAGCTCAGGGTACAGGGGGAACACTGAAGCTTTCTTT. It translates to CASSSGYRGNTEAFF.